This T cell receptor beta chain was sequenced during a study of T cell repertoires in cytomegalovirus infection. This clonotype came up many times. In germline, CDR1 is DFQATT, CDR2 SNEGSKA (reference sequence). This CDR3 region has 17 residues. Trimming cost V 2 bases and J 7 bases; bases outside gene matches: 13. TCRdb reprocessed the reads via MiXCR and lists one record per CDR3 protein. The repertoire holds over 300,000 distinct CDR3 sequences, with 8% to 10% as singletons. The specimen was PBMCs. The chain links TRBV20-1 to TRBJ1-6, with TRBD1 matching 8 bases. This clonotype was obtained from a human donor in good health (CMV status not recorded). Some clones in this sample may be carry-over from other donors' samples. CDR3 protein: CSARSLTGALQNSPLHF. The CDR3 DNA sequence: TGCAGTGCTAGATCACTGACAGGGGCCCTTCAAAATTCACCCCTCCACTTT.